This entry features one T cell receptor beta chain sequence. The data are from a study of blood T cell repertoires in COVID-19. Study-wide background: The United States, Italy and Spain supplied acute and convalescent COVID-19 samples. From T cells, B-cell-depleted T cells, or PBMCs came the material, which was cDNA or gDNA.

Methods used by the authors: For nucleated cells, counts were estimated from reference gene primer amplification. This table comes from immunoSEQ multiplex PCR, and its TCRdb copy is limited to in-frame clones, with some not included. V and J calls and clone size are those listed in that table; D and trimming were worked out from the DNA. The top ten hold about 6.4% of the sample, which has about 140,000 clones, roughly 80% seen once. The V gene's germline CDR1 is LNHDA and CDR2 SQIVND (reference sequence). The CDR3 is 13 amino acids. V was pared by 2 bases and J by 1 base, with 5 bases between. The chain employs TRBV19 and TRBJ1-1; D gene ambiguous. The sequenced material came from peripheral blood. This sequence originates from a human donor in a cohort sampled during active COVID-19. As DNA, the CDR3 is TGTGCCAGTAGTATATCAGGGAACACTGAAGCTTTCTTT. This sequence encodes CASSISGNTEAFF. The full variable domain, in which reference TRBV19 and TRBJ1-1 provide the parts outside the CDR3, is DGGITQSPKYLFRKEGQNVTLSCEQNLNHDAMYWYRQDPGQGLRLIYYSQIVNDFQKGDIAEGYSVSREKKESFPLTVTSAQKNPTAFYLCASSISGNTEAFFGQGTRLTVV.